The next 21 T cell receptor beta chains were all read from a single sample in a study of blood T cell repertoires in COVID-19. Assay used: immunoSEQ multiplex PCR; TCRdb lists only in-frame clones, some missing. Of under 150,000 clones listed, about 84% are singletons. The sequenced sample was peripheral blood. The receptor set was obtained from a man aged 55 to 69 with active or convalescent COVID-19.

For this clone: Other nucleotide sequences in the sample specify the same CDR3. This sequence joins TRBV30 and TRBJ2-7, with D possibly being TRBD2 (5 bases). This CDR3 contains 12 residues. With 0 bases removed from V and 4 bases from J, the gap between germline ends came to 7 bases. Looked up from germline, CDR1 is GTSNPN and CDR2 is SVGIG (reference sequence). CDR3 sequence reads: CAWSVRGYEQYF. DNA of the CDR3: TGTGCCTGGAGTGTTCGCGGGTACGAGCAGTACTTC. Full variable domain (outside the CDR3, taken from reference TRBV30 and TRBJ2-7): SQTIHQWPATLVQPVGSPLSLECTVEGTSNPNLYWYRQAAGRGLQLLFYSVGIGQISSEVPQNLSASRPQDRQFILSSKKLLLSDSGFYLCAWSVRGYEQYFGPGTRLTVT.

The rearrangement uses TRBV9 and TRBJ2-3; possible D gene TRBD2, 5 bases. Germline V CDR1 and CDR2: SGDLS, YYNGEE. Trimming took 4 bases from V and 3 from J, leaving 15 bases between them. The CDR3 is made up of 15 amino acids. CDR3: CASSSGPRVTDTQYF. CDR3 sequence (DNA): TGTGCCAGCAGCTCCGGGCCGAGGGTTACAGATACGCAGTATTTT.

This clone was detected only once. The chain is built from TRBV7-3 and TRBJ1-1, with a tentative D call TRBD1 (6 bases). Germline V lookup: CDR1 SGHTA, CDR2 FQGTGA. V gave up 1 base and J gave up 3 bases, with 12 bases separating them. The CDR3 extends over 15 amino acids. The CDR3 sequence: CASSLMGAGDTEAFF. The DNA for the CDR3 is TGTGCCAGCAGCTTAATGGGGGCGGGAGACACTGAAGCTTTCTTT.

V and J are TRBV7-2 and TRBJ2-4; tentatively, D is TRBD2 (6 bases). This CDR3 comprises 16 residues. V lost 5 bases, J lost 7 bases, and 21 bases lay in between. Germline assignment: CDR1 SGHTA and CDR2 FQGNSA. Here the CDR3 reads CASSPTLRGGGNIQYF. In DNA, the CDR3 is TGTGCCAGCAGCCCGACCCTCCGGGGTGGGGGGAACATTCAGTACTTC.

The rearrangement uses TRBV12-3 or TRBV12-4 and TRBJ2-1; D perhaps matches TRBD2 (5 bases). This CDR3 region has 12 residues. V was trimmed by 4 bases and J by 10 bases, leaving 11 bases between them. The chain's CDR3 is CASSSARGEQFF. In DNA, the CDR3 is TGTGCCAGCAGTTCAGCCCGAGGGGAGCAGTTCTTC.

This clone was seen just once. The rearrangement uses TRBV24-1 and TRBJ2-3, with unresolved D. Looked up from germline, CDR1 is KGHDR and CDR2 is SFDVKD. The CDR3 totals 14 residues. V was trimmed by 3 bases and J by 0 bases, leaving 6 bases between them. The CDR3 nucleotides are TGTGCCACCAGTGATGGCCCTAGCACAGATACGCAGTATTTT. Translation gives CATSDGPSTDTQYF.

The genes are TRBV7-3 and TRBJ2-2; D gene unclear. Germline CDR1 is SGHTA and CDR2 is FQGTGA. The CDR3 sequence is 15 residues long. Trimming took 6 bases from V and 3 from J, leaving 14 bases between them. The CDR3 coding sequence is TGTGCCAGCAGGCCCCCCTTGGCTGACACCGGGGAGCTGTTTTTT. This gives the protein CASRPPLADTGELFF. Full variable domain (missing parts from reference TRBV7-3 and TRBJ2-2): GAGVSQTPSNKVTEKGKYVELRCDPISGHTALYWYRQSLGQGPEFLIYFQGTGAADDSGLPNDRFFAVRPEGSVSTLKIQRTERGDSAVYLCASRPPLADTGELFFGEGSRLTVL.

CDR3 in amino acids: CASSPGSAGLGANVLTF. CDR3 DNA: TGTGCCAGCTCACCTGGTTCGGCGGGCCTCGGGGCCAACGTCCTGACTTTC. The chain joins TRBV18 to TRBJ2-6; D might be TRBD2 (5 bases). V lost 3 bases and J 4 bases, leaving 16 bases between the germline ends. The CDR3 totals 17 residues. Germline CDR1 reads KGHSH; CDR2 reads LQKENI. Full variable domain (remainder filled in from reference TRBV18 and TRBJ2-6): NAGVMQNPRHLVRRRGQEARLRCSPMKGHSHVYWYRQLPEEGLKFMVYLQKENIIDESGMPKERFSAEFPKEGPSILRIQQVVRGDSAAYFCASSPGSAGLGANVLTFGAGSRLTVL.

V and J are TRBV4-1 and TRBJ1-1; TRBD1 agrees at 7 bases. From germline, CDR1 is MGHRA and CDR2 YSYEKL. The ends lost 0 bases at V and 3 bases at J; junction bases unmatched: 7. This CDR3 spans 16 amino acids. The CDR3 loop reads CASSQERIRGDTEAFF. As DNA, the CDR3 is TGCGCCAGCAGCCAAGAAAGGATCAGGGGGGACACTGAAGCTTTCTTT.

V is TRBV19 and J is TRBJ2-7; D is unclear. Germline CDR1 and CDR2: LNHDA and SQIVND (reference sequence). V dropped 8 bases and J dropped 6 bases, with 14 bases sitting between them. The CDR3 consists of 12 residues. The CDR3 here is CASSPTLGEQYF. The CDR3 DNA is TGTGCCAGTTCTCCTACCCTCGGCGAGCAGTACTTC.

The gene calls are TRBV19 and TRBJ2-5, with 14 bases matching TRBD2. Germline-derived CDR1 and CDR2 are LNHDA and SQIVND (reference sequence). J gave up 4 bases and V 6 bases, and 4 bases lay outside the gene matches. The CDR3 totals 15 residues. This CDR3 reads CASSGTSGSGETQYF. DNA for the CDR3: TGTGCCAGTAGCGGGACTAGCGGGAGTGGAGAGACCCAGTACTTC.

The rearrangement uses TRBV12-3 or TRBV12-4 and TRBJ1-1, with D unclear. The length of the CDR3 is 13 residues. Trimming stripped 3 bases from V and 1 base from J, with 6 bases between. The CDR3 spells CASSFSGNTEAFF. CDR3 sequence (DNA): TGTGCCAGCAGTTTTTCCGGGAACACTGAAGCTTTCTTT.

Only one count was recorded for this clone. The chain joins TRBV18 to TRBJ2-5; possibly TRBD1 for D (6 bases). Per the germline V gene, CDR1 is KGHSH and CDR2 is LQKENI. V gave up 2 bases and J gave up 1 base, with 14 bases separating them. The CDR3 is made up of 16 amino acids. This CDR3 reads CASSPGDTGIQETQYF. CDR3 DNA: TGTGCCAGCTCACCAGGGGACACAGGGATCCAAGAGACCCAGTACTTC.

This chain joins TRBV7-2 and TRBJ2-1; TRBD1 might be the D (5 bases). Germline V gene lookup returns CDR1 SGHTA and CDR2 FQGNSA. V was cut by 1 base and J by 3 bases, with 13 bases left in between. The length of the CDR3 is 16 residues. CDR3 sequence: CASSLGRQGYYNEQFF. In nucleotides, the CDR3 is TGTGCCAGCAGCTTAGGGCGGCAGGGATACTACAATGAGCAGTTCTTC.

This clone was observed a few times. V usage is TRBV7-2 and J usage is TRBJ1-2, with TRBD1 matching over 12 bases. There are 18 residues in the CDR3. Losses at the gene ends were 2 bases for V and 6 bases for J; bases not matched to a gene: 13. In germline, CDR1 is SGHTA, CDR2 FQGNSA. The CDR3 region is CASSLRVSRDRGQNGYTF. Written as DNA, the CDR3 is TGTGCCAGCAGCTTAAGAGTTTCCCGGGACAGGGGGCAGAATGGCTACACCTTC.

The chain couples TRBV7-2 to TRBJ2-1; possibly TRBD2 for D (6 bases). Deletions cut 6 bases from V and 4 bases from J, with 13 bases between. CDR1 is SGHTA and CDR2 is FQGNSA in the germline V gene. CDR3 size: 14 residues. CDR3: CASRGDSLYNEQFF. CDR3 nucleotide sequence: TGTGCCAGCAGGGGGGACTCCTTATACAATGAGCAGTTCTTC.

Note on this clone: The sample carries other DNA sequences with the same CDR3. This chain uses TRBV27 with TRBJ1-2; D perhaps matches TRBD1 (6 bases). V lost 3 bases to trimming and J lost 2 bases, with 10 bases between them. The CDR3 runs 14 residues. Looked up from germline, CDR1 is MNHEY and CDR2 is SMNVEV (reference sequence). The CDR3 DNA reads TGTGCCAGCAGTTTTGGGCAGGGGAACTATGGCTACACCTTC. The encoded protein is CASSFGQGNYGYTF.

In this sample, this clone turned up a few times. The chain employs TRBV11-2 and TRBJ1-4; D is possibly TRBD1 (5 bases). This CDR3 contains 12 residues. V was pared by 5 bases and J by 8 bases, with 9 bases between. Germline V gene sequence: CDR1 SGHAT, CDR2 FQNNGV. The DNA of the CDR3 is TGTGCCAGCAGCCTCCAGGGAGAAAAACTGTTTTTT. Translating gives CASSLQGEKLFF.

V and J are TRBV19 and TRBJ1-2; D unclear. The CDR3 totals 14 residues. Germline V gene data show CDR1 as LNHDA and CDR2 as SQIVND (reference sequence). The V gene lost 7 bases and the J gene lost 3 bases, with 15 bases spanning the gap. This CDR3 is CASTDFNGDYGYTF. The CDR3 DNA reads TGTGCCAGTACGGACTTTAATGGAGACTATGGCTACACCTTC.

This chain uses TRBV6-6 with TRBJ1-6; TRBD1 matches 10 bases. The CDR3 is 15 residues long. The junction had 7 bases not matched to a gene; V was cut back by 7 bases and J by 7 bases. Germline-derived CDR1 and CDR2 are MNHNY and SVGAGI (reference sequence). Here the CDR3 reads CASTGDRGLNSPLHF. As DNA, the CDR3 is TGTGCCAGCACTGGGGACAGGGGCTTAAATTCACCCCTCCACTTT.

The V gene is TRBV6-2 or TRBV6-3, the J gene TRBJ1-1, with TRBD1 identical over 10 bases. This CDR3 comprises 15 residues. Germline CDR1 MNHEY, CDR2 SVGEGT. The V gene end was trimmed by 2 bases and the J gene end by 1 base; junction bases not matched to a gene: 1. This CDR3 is CASSYRDRGNTEAFF. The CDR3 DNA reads TGTGCCAGCAGTTACCGGGACAGGGGGAACACTGAAGCTTTCTTT.